This entry features one TCR beta chain sequence. Its specificity is not known. The study recruited healthy Caucasian donors from Russia who were aged about 6 to 90. This sample stems from a study of blood T cells in healthy people across ages. Study-wide results and limits: With unsorted PBMCs, a conclusive comparison of naive versus antigen-experienced cells was not possible.

The CDR3 is 15 amino acids. Looked up from germline, CDR1 is DFQATT and CDR2 is SNEGSKA (reference sequence). The ends were cut back, 4 bases at V and 4 bases at J, with 17 bases in the middle. A second about 7 to 12 cycle PCR used barcoded and J-beta primers. MiXCR, run by TCRdb on the 5' RACE reads, gives a single entry per CDR3 protein. The repertoire holds about 1.1 million distinct CDR3 sequences, with 35% to 40% as singletons. The material sequenced was blood. This TCR was recovered from a man between 18 and 29 years old in good health. The gene calls are TRBV20-1 and TRBJ1-5, with D hard to call. CDR3 coding DNA: TGCAGTGCTACCCATCTTATACCAGAAAATCAGCCCCAGCATTTT. It yields the protein CSATHLIPENQPQHF.